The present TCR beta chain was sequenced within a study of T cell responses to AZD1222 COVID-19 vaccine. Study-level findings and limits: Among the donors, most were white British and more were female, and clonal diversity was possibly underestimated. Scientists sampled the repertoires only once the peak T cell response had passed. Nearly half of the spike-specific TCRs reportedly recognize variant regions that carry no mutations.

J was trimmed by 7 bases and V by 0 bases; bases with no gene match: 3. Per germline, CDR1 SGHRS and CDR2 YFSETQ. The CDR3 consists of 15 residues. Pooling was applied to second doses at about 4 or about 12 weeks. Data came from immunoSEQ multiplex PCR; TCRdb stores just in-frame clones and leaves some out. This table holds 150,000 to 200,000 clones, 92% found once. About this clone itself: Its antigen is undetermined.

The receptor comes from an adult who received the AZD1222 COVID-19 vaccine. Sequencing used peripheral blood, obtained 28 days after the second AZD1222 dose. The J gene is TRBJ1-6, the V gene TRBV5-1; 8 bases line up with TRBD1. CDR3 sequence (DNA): TGCGCCAGCAGCTTGGCCAGGGGGCCGAATTCACCCCTCCACTTT. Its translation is CASSLARGPNSPLHF.